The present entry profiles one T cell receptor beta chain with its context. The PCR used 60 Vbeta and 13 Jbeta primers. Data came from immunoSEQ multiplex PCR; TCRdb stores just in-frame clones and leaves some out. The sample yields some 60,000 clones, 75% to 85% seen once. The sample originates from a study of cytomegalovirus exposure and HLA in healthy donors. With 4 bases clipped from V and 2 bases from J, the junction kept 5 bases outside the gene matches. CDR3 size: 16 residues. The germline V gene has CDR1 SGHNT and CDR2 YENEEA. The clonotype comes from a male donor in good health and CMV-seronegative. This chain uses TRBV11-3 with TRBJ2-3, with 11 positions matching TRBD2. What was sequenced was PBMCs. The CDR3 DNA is TGTGCCAGCAGCTGGGGGACTAGCGGAAACACAGATACGCAGTATTTT. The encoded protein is CASSWGTSGNTDTQYF.